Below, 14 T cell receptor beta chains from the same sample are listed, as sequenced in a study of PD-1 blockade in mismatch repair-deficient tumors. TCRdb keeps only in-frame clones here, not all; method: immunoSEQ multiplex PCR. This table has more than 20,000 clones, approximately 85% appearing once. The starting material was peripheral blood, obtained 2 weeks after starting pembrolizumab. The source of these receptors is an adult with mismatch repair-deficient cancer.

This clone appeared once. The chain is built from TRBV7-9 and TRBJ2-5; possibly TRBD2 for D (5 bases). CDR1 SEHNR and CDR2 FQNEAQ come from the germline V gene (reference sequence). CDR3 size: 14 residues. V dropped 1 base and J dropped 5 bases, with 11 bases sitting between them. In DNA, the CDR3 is TGTGCCAGCAGCTTAGTCACTAGGACCGAGACCCAGTACTTC. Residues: CASSLVTRTETQYF.

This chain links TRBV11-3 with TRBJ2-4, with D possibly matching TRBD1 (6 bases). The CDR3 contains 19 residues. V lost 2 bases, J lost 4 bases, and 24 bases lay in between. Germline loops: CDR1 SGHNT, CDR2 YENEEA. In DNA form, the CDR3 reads TGTGCCAGCAGCTTACTCCAGGGGCCCACGCGGGCAGCAAAAAACATTCAGTACTTC. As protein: CASSLLQGPTRAAKNIQYF.

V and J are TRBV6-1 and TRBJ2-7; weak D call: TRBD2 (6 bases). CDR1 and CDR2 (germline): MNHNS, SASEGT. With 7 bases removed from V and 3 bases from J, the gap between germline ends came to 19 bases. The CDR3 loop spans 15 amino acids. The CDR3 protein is CASTPGHTGSYEQYF. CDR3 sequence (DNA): TGTGCCAGCACCCCAGGTCATACCGGGAGCTACGAGCAGTACTTC.

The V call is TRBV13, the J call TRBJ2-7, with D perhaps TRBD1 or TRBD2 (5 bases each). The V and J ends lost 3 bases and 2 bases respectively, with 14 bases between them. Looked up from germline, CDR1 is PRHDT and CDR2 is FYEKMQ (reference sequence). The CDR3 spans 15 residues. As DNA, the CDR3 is TGTGCCAGCAGCTTCGGGGCAGTAGGTCCCTACGAGCAGTACTTC. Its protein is CASSFGAVGPYEQYF.

The CDR3 is CASSFQGPGEQFF. The CDR3 DNA reads as TGTGCCAGCAGCTTCCAGGGCCCCGGGGAGCAGTTCTTC. The genes are TRBV5-5 and TRBJ2-1; D may be TRBD1 (5 bases). This CDR3 comprises 13 residues. CDR1 and CDR2 from the germline V gene are SGHKS and YYEKEE (reference sequence). V lost 2 bases and J lost 10, with 13 bases in between.

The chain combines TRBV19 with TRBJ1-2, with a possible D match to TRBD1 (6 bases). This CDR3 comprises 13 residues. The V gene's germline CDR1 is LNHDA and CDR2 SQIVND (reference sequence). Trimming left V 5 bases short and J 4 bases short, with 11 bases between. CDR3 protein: CASSSQGFYGYTF. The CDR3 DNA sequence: TGTGCCAGTAGTTCACAGGGATTCTATGGCTACACCTTC.

The CDR3 region is CASSFGGYTEAFF. For the CDR3, the DNA is TGTGCCAGCAGTTTTGGAGGCTACACTGAAGCTTTCTTT. J is TRBJ1-1 and V is TRBV27, with no clear D. V lost 3 bases, J lost 3 bases, and 8 bases lay in between. CDR1 is MNHEY and CDR2 is SMNVEV in the germline V gene (reference sequence). The CDR3 sequence is 13 residues long.

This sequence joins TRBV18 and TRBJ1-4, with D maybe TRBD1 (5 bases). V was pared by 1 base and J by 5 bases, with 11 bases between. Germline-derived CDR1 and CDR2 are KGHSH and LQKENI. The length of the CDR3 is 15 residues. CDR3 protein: CASSPLGQGNEKLFF. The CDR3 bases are TGTGCCAGCTCACCACTCGGCCAGGGAAATGAAAAACTGTTTTTT.

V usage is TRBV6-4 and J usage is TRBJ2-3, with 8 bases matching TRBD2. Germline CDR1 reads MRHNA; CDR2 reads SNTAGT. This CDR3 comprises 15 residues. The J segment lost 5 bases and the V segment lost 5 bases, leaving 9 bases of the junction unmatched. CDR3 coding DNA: TGTGCCAGCAGTCCTCAGGCGGGAGGAAAAGATACGCAGTATTTT. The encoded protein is CASSPQAGGKDTQYF.

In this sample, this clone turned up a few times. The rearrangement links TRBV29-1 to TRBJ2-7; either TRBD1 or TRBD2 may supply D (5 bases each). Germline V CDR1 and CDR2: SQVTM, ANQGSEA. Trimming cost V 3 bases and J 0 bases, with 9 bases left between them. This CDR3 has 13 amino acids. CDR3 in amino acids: CSVDAGSSYEQYF. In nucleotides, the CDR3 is TGCAGCGTTGACGCAGGGAGCTCCTACGAGCAGTACTTC.

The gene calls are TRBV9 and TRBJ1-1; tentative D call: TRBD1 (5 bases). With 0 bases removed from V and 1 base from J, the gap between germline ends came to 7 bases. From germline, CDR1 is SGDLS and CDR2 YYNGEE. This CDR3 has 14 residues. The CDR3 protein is CASSVGGQNTEAFF. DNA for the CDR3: TGTGCCAGCAGCGTAGGAGGACAGAACACTGAAGCTTTCTTT.

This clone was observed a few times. The CDR3: CASSLVAAREAFF. DNA for the CDR3: TGTGCCAGCAGTTTAGTCGCCGCCCGTGAAGCTTTCTTT. The chain couples TRBV28 to TRBJ1-1; D is undetermined. CDR1 MDHEN and CDR2 SYDVKM come from the germline V gene. The CDR3 spans 13 residues. The V end lost 2 bases, the J end lost 7 bases, and 11 bases lay between the germline ends.

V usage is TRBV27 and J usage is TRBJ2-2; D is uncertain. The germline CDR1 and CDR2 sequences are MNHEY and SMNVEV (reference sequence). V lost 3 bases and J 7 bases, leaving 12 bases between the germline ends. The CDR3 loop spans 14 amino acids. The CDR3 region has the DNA TGTGCCAGCAGTTTTGGCCCCTACTTCGGGGAGCTGTTTTTT. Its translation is CASSFGPYFGELFF.

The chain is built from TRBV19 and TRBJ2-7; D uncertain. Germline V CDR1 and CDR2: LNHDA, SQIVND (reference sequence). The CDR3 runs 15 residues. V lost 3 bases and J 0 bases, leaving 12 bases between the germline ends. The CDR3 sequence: CASSIVGVSSYEQYF. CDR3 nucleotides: TGTGCCAGTAGTATTGTCGGAGTAAGCTCCTACGAGCAGTACTTC.